This entry is about one TCR beta chain. Original methodology: Counts of nucleated cells, estimated from reference gene primer amplification, were obtained. TCRdb's copy holds only in-frame clones and misses some; the assay was immunoSEQ multiplex PCR. That table is the source of V, J and clone size, and D and trimming were worked out from the DNA. The sample includes 150,000 to 200,000 clones, roughly nine tenths of them seen just once. This specimen belongs to a study of blood T cell repertoires in COVID-19. Study-level information: Sources were T cells, B-cell-depleted T cells, or PBMCs; the material itself was cDNA or gDNA.

Adults between roughly 18 and 89 years of age took part from fewer than 30 US areas. Cohorts were based on clinical histories the participants reported. Specimen: PBMCs or T cells enriched from blood (not recorded which). This sequence was found in a young woman who had recovered from COVID-19.

CDR3 region: CASGPRATNEKLFF. The CDR3 coding sequence is TGTGCTAGTGGCCCACGAGCAACTAATGAAAAACTGTTTTTT. The chain couples TRBV12-5 to TRBJ1-4; D is unresolved. Per germline, CDR1 LGHNT and CDR2 FRNRAP. The CDR3 covers 14 residues. V lost 6 bases and J lost 0, with 8 bases in between. The variable domain in full, with the rest retrieved from reference TRBV12-5 and TRBJ1-4, is DARVTQTPRHKVTEMGQEVTMRCQPILGHNTVFWYRQTMMQGLELLAYFRNRAPLDDSGMPKDRFSAEMPDATLATLKIQPSEPRDSAVYFCASGPRATNEKLFFGSGTQLSVL.